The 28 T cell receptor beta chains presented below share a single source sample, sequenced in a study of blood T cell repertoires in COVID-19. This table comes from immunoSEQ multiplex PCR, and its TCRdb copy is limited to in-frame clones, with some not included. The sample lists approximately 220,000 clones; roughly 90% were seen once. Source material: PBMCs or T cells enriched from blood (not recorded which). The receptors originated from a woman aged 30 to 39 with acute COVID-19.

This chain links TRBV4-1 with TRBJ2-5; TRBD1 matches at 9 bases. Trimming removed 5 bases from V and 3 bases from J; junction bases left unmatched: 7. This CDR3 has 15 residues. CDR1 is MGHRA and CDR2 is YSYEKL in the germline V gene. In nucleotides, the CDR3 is TGCGCCAGCAGCGGAACGACAGGGGGTGAAGAGACCCAGTACTTC. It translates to CASSGTTGGEETQYF.

CDR3 DNA: TGTGCCAGCAGCCTACAGGGGGGCAATCAGCCCCAGCATTTT. Its translation is CASSLQGGNQPQHF. The V call is TRBV7-9, the J call TRBJ1-5; 8 nucleotides line up with TRBD1. The germline V gene has CDR1 SEHNR and CDR2 FQNEAQ (reference sequence). Germline trimming cut 5 bases from V and 2 bases from J; bases unmatched to any gene: 2. The CDR3 runs to 14 residues.

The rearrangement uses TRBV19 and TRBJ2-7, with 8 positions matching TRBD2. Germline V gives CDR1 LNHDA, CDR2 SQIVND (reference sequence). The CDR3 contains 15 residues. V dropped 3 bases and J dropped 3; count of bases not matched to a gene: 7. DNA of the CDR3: TGTGCCAGTAGTATTTCCACCGGGACTAGCTACGAGCAGTACTTC. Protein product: CASSISTGTSYEQYF.

The CDR3, as DNA: TGTGCCAGCAGCAAAGGGCCTAAACCGACAAATCAGCATGAAGCTTTCTTT. This translates into CASSKGPKPTNQHEAFF. The chain joins TRBV21-1 to TRBJ1-1; no check of the table's D call, TRBD1, against the DNA was made. TRBV21-1 is a pseudogene. This CDR3 contains 17 residues.

The CDR3 DNA sequence: TGTGCCAGCCGACCCGGCAGGGGAGAGACCCAGTACTTC. Translation gives CASRPGRGETQYF. The chain carries TRBV7-9 and TRBJ2-5, with D perhaps TRBD1 (6 bases). V gave up 8 bases and J gave up 4 bases, with 14 bases separating them. CDR3 length: 13 residues. Germline V gene data show CDR1 as SEHNR and CDR2 as FQNEAQ (reference sequence).

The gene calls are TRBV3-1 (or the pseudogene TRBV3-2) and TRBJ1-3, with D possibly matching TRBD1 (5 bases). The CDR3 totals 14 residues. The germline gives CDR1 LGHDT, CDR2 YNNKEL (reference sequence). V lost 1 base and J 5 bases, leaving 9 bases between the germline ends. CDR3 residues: CASSQGAGRNTIYF. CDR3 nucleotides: TGTGCCAGCAGCCAAGGGGCAGGGAGAAACACCATATATTTT.

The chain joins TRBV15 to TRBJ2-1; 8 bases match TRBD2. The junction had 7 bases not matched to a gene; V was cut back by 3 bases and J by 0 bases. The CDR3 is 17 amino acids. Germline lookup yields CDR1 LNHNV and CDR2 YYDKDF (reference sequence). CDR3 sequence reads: CATSSESGGISYNEQFF. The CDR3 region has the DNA TGTGCCACCAGCAGTGAAAGCGGGGGCATCTCCTACAATGAGCAGTTCTTC.

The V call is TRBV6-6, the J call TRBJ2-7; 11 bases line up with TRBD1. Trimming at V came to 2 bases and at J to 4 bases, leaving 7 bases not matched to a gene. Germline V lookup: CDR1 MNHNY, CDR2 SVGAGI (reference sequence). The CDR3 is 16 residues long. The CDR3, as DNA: TGTGCCAGCAGTTACGGGACAGGGGGTTTCGAGTACGAGCAGTACTTC. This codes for CASSYGTGGFEYEQYF.

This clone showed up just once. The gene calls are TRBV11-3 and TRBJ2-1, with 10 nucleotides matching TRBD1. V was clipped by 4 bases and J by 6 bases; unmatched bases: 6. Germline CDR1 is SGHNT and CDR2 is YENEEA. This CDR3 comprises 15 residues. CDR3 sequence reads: CASSSPGTGVNEQFF. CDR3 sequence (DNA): TGTGCCAGCAGCTCCCCCGGGACAGGGGTCAATGAGCAGTTCTTC.

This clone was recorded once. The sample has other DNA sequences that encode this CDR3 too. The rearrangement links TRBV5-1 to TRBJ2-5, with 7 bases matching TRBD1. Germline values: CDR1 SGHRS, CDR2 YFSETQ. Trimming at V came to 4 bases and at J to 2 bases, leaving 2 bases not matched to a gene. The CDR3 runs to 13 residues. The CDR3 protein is CASSLGQQETQYF. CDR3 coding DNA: TGCGCCAGCAGCCTGGGACAGCAAGAGACCCAGTACTTC.

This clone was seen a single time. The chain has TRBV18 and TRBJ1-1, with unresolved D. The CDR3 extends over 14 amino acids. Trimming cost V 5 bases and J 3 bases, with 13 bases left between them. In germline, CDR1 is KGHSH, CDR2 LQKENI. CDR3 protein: CASSKRDSYTEAFF. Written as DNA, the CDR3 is TGTGCCAGCTCAAAACGGGATAGCTACACTGAAGCTTTCTTT.

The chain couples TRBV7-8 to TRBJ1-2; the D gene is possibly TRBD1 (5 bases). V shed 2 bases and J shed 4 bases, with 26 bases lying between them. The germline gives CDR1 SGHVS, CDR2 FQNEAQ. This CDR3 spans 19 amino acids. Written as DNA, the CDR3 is TGTGCCAGCAGCTTATCGGCGACTGGAAGGGGCAATCGTCCCTATGGCTACACCTTC. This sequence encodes CASSLSATGRGNRPYGYTF.

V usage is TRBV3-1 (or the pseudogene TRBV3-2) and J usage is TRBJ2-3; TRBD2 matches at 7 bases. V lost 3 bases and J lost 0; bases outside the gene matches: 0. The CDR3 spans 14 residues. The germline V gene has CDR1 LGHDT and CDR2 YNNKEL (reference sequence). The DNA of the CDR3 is TGTGCCAGCAGCCAGGGGGGGAGCACAGATACGCAGTATTTT. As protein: CASSQGGSTDTQYF.

The CDR3 coding sequence is TGTGCCAGCAGCGACAGCACACCCCATGGCTACACCTTC. It codes for CASSDSTPHGYTF. The V gene is TRBV5-6, the J gene TRBJ1-2, with D perhaps TRBD1 (5 bases). This CDR3 has 13 residues. Per germline, CDR1 SGHDT and CDR2 YYEEEE. Trimming removed 4 bases at V and 6 bases at J, with 13 bases between.

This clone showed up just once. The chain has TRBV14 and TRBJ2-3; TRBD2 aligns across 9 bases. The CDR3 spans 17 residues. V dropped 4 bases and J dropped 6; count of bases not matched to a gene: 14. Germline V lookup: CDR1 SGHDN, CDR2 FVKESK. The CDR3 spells CASSPLGEGTSLDTQYF. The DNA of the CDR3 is TGTGCCAGCAGCCCCCTGGGTGAGGGGACTAGCCTTGATACGCAGTATTTT.

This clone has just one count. The chain's CDR3 is CATSRARDRGYQPQHF. The CDR3, as DNA: TGTGCCACCAGCAGAGCCCGGGACAGGGGCTATCAGCCCCAGCATTTT. This chain uses TRBV15 with TRBJ1-5; TRBD1 agrees at 10 bases. CDR1 LNHNV and CDR2 YYDKDF come from the germline V gene (reference sequence). The CDR3 is 16 residues long. V shed 1 base, J shed 5 bases, and the junction held 5 bases outside the gene matches.

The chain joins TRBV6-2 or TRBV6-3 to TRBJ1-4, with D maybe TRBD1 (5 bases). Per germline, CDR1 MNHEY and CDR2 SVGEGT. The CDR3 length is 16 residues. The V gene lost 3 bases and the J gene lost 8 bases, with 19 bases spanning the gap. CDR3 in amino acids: CASSYPRRGGGEKLFF. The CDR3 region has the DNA TGTGCCAGCAGTTATCCCCGGAGGGGCGGGGGGGAAAAACTGTTTTTT.

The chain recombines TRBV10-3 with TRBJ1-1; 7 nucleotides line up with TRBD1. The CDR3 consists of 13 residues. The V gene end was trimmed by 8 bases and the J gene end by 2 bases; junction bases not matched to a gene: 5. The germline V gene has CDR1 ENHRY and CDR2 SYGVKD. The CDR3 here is CAIQTGVNTEAFF. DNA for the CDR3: TGTGCCATCCAAACAGGGGTTAACACTGAAGCTTTCTTT.

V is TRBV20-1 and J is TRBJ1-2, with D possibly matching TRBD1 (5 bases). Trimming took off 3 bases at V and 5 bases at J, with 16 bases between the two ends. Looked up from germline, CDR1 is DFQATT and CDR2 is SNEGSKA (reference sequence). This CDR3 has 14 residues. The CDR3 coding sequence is TGCAGTGCTAGTCCGCGGGGGTGGGGTTATGGCTACACCTTC. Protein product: CSASPRGWGYGYTF.

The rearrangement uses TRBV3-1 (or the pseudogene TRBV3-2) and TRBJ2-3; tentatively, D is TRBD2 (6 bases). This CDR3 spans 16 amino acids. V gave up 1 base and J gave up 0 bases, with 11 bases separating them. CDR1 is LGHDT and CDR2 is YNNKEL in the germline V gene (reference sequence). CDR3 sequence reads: CASSQGRDASTDTQYF. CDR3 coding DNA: TGTGCCAGCAGCCAAGGGCGGGACGCTAGCACAGATACGCAGTATTTT.

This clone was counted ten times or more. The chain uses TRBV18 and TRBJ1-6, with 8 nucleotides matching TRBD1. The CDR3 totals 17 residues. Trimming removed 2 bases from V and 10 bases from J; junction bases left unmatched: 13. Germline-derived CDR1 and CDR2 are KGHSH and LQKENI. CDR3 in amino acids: CASSPRVGGQGTSPLHF. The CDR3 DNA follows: TGTGCCAGCTCACCAAGGGTGGGAGGACAGGGAACATCACCCCTCCACTTT.

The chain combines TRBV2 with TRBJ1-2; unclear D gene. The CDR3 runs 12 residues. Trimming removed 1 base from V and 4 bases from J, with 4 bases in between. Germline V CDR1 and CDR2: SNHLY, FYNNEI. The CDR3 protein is CASSEDSYGYTF. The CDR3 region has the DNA TGTGCCAGCAGTGAAGACAGCTATGGCTACACCTTC.

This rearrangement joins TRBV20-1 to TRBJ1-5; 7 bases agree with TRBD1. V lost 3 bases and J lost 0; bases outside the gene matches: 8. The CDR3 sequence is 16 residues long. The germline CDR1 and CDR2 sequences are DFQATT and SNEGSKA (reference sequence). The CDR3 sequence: CSASLPRGVSNQPQHF. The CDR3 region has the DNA TGCAGTGCTAGTCTTCCCAGGGGGGTTAGCAATCAGCCCCAGCATTTT.

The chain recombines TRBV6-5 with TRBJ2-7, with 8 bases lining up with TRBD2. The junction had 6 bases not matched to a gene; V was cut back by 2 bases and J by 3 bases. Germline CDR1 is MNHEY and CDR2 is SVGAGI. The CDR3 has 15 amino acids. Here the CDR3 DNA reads TGTGCCAGCAGTTACGCCCGCGGGGGGAACTACGAGCAGTACTTC. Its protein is CASSYARGGNYEQYF.

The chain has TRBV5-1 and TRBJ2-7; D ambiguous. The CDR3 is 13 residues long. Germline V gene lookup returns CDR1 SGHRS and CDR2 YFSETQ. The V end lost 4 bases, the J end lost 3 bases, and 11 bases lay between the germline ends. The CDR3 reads CASSVSRYYEQYF. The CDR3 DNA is TGCGCCAGCAGCGTCAGTCGATACTACGAGCAGTACTTC.

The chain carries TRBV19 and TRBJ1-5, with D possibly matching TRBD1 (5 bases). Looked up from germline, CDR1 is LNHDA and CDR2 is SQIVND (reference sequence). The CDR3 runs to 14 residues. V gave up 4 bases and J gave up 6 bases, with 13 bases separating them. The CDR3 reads CASSTTDGGQPQHF. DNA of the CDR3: TGTGCCAGTAGTACGACAGATGGCGGTCAGCCCCAGCATTTT. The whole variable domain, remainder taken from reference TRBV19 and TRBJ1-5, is DGGITQSPKYLFRKEGQNVTLSCEQNLNHDAMYWYRQDPGQGLRLIYYSQIVNDFQKGDIAEGYSVSREKKESFPLTVTSAQKNPTAFYLCASSTTDGGQPQHFGDGTRLSIL.

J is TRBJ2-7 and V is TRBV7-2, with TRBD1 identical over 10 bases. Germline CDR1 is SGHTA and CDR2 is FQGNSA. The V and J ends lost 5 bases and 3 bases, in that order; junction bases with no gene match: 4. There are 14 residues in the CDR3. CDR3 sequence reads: CASSHGTGVYEQYF. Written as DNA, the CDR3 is TGTGCCAGCAGCCACGGGACAGGGGTCTACGAGCAGTACTTC.

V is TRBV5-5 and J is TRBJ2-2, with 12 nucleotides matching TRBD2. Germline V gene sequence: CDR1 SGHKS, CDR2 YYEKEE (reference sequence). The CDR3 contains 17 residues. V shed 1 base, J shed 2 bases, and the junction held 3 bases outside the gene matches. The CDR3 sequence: CASSLSLAGGNTGELFF. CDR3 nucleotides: TGTGCCAGCAGCTTGTCACTAGCGGGGGGAAACACCGGGGAGCTGTTTTTT. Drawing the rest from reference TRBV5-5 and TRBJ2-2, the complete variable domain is DAGVTQSPTHLIKTRGQQVTLRCSPISGHKSVSWYQQVLGQGPQFIFQYYEKEERGRGNFPDRFSARQFPNYSSELNVNALLLGDSALYLCASSLSLAGGNTGELFFGEGSRLTVL.